This T cell receptor (beta chain) was documented in a study of blood T cell repertoires in COVID-19 (dated by TCRdb to the early 2020s). Notes on the research overall: Samples covering the acute and convalescent phases of COVID-19 were provided by collaborators in the United States, Italy and Spain. The prospective study material was composed of cDNA or gDNA derived from T cells, B-cell-depleted T cells, or PBMCs. Subjects who had been exposed to COVID-19, were actively infected with it, or had recovered from it provided the deeply sampled blood TCRbeta repertoires that made up the dataset. A freely available public database, intended as a resource for researchers studying the immune response to SARS-CoV-2, is where the repertoires were released. Samples were obtained from the ongoing ImmuneRACE study (first 160 participants) and from 1,254 subjects provided by 6 global collaborators. Nearly every sample came with metadata listing a de-identified subject ID, COVID-19 status, age in years and sex. Where available, HLA class I and class II types were obtained from metadata supplied by the sample provider rather than from assay-based typing. Summary of the overall study and its limitations: The amount of clinical and demographic metadata varied by source and participant and was provided uncurated.

To note about this clone: There is no known antigen for this receptor. No much larger clonotype is one base removed from it; base qualities were not supplied.

TCRbeta CDR3 regions were amplified from genomic DNA by means of the immunoSEQ Assay, a bias-controlled multiplex PCR. In the source study's methods: The number of nucleated cells in each sample was estimated by amplification of reference gene primers within the assay. To quantify the absolute abundance of each unique TCRbeta CDR3 rearrangement, sequence reads were collapsed and filtered. For each sample, productive Simpson clonality was calculated by taking the square root of Simpson's diversity index across productive rearrangements. The clones in this table, taken by TCRdb from immuneACCESS, are in-frame only. Not every clone is retained; where verified, under half of the shortfall comes from an unresolved V gene, and the cause of the rest is unknown. V, J and clone size derive from that table, while D and trimming were established from the DNA sequence. Across this sample there are 200,000 to 250,000 clones, with about 78% seen only once. Around 6% of the sample lies in the top ten.

Whole blood was collected in K2EDTA tubes by collaborating institutions according to the institutions' own protocols. Collaborator samples were shipped for TCRbeta analysis as frozen whole blood, isolated PBMCs, or DNA extracted from either sample type. Trimmed from V: 6 bases; trimmed from J: 8 bases; junction bases lacking a gene match: 11. CDR1 MNHEY and CDR2 SVGAGI were looked up in the germline V gene. From its cysteine to its phenylalanine, the CDR3 spans 14 amino acids. Only the CDR3 portion is preserved as DNA: 42 bases, with reading frame beginning at the first base. The sequence joins TRBV6-5 to TRBJ1-2, with 8 bases matching TRBD1. Sequenced material: peripheral blood. This clonotype was sampled from a woman between 65 and 79 years old with acute or convalescent COVID-19. The CDR3 region has the sequence CASRVTGDASGYTF. The DNA reads as follows: TGTGCCAGCAGAGTGACAGGGGACGCCTCCGGCTACACCTTC.